This T cell receptor (beta chain) came from a study of metastatic and nonmetastatic thyroid tumors. Background on the study: Comparative analysis of repertoires was undertaken across blood and tumor or nodule tissue obtained from malignant and benign thyroid patients. Notes on the study in general: According to reports, the diversity of TCR beta was significantly higher in malignant thyroid tumors than in benign nodules, and this held in both blood and tumor samples.

Comments on this clone: Antigen specificity is unknown. A much larger clone differs from this one at a single base, so this may be a read error.

Germline CDR1 and CDR2: DFQATT and SNEGSKA (reference sequence). The CDR3 contains 12 residues. In the authors' workflow: Building a distant-metastasis classifier for papillary thyroid cancer drew on CDR3 differences across clinicopathological groups. TCRdb re-clonotyped the PCR reads through MiXCR. The V and J calls shown here were made by TCRdb, not taken from the authors' results. The repertoire holds some 90,000 clones, with around 9.2% as singletons. Thyroid surgery had not been preceded by any treatment in any patient. Sequenced sample: blood. The chain recombines TRBV20-1 with TRBJ1-1, with 8 bases identical to TRBD1. The sequence came from a female donor with papillary thyroid cancer or a benign thyroid nodule (not recorded which). Some clones in this sample may be carry-over from other donors' samples. CDR3 nucleotide sequence: TGCAGTGCTAGGACAGGGGACACTGAAGATTTCTTT. Amino acids: CSARTGDTEDFF.